This T cell receptor (beta chain) was recorded in a study of blood T cell repertoires in COVID-19. Germline CDR1 is LGHNA and CDR2 is YNFKEQ. This CDR3 has 16 residues. The germline V and J ends were trimmed by 0 bases and 9 bases, with 15 bases remaining between them. This clone was found a few times. Only in-frame clones appear in the TCRdb table, and some are missing; sequencing was by immunoSEQ multiplex PCR. The data show fewer than 500,000 clones, more than 75% seen once. The chain recombines TRBV4-2 with TRBJ1-6, with D unresolved. This clonotype was obtained from a human donor with acute or convalescent COVID-19. The donor label of this sample is uncertain. Sequences were obtained from peripheral blood. CDR3 protein: CASSQDSFGAGSPLHF. The CDR3 region has the DNA TGTGCCAGCAGCCAAGATTCCTTTGGCGCGGGTTCACCCCTCCACTTT.